This paragraph reports one T cell receptor (beta chain). No antigen is known for it. The sample holds no much larger clone one base away, and base qualities are not on file. Around 2 micrograms of genomic DNA were extracted from cryopreserved PBMCs for TCR beta library preparation. Longitudinal blood samples from CLL patients on ibrutinib monotherapy were analyzed using high-throughput TCR beta sequencing. Patients were enrolled in a phase 2 open-label single-center ibrutinib monotherapy trial. From cysteine to phenylalanine, the CDR3 is 15 amino acids long. Kept here is only the CDR3 DNA, which spans 45 bases and is read in frame from base 1. Via the germline V gene, CDR1 is SGHTA and CDR2 FQGNSA. V is reduced by 2 bases and J by 0 bases, leaving a spacing of 11 bases between them. The sample originates from a study of cytotoxic CD8 clonotypes in ibrutinib-treated CLL (dated by TCRdb to the early 2020s). Broadly, across the study: The cohort included roughly 15 treatment-naive and ten to twelve relapsed/refractory patients; roughly 17 were IGHV unmutated. Partial responses were observed in approximately 24 patients and complete responses in 2; after a median follow-up of around 68 months, remission was maintained in 15 or so patients and progression was observed in about twelve. Samples at response were collected after a median of about 12 months of treatment, with a range of roughly 6 to 40 months. An average of roughly 270,000 productive templates and about 100,000 productive rearrangements was obtained per sample. Longitudinal samples were obtainable from about 30% of the roughly 86 participants in the trial. Cryopreserved peripheral blood mononuclear cells were collected before treatment, at response, and at either disease progression or sustained remission.

General findings and caveats noted by the study authors: Clonality increased at ibrutinib response, stayed stable in sustained remission, and fell back toward baseline at progression. Sustained-remission and progressing patients did not have matched sampling times, and lymph node repertoires were not examined. Public clonotypes were rare and either contracted or stayed stable during treatment, and the rise in clonality at ibrutinib response reflected the expansion of private clonotypes. Baseline clonality exceeded that of age-matched healthy donors and correlated strongly with circulating CD8+ T-cell counts.

A MiSeq instrument was used for deep resolution sequencing, which targeted depths ranging from 1 in 1 million up to 1 in 200,000 T cells, with coverage averaging 10x for each clonotype. The immunoSEQ hsTCRB Kit was used to generate TCR beta libraries. The authors' analysis ran thus. The data were analyzed with ImmunoSEQ Analyzer and ImmunoSEQ Data Assistant, and V, D and J gene assignments followed IMGT definitions. Clonality, which ranges from 0 to 1, was calculated by subtracting the normalized Shannon entropy of productive rearrangement frequencies from one. Only overrepresented clonotypes making up at least 0.05% of the repertoire of each patient were included in the public clonotype analysis. Fewer than 15 repertoires from age-matched healthy donors, obtained from immuneACCESS, served as clonality controls. TCRdb mirrors the immuneACCESS table, restricted to in-frame sequences. Some clones are absent from its copies; in checked studies, under half trace to an unresolved V gene, and the reason for the others is unknown. D and trimming come from the DNA, and the V and J calls and clone size come from that table. Here the sample has around 310,000 clones; roughly 79% occur a single time. The ten largest clones add up to over 6.5% of the sample.

Sequences were derived from PBMCs, sampled before ibrutinib treatment. This receptor was obtained from a human donor with chronic lymphocytic leukemia. The chain links TRBV7-2 with TRBJ2-7; TRBD2 is possibly the D segment (5 matching bases). The CDR3 has the sequence CASSLSRGSSYEQYF. The sequenced DNA is TGTGCCAGCAGCTTATCTAGAGGGAGCTCCTACGAGCAGTACTTC. Where the CDR3 stops, the reference TRBV7-2 and TRBJ2-7 genes take over; the full variable domain is GAGVSQSPSNKVTEKGKDVELRCDPISGHTALYWYRQSLGQGLEFLIYFQGNSAPDKSGLPSDRFSAERTGGSVSTLTIQRTQQEDSAVYLCASSLSRGSSYEQYFGPGTRLTVT.